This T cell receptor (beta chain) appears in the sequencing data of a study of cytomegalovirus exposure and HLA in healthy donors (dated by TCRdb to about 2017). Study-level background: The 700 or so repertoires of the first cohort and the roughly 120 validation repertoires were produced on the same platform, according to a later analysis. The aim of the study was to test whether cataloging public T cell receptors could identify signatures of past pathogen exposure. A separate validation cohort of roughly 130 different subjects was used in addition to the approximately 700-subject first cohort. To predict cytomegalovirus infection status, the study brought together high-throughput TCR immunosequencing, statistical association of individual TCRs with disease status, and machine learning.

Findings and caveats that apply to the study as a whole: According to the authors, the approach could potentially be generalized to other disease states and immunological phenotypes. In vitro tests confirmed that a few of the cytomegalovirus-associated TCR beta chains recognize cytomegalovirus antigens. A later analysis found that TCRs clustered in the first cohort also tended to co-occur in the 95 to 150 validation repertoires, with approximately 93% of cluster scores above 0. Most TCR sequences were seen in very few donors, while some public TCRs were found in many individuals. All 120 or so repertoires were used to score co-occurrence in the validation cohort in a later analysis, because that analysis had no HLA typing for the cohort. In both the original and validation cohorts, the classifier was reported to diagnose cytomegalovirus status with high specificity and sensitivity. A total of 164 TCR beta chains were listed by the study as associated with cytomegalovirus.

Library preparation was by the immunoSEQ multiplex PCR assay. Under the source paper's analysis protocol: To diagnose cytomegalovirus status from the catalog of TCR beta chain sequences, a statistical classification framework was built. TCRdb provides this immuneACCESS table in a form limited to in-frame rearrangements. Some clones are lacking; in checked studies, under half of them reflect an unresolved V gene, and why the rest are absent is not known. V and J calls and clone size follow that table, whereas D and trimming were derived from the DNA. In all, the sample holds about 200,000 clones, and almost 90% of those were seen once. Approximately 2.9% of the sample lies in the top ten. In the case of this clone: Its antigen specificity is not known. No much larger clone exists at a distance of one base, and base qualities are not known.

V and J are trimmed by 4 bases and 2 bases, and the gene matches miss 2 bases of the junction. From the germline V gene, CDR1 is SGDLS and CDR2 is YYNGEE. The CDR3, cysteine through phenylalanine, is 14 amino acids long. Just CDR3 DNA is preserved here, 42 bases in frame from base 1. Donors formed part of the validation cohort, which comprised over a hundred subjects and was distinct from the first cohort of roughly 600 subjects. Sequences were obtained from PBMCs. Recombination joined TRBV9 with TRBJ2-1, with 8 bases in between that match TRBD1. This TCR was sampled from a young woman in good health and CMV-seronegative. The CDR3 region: CASSMDRAYNEQFF. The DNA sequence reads TGTGCCAGCAGCATGGACAGGGCCTACAATGAGCAGTTCTTC. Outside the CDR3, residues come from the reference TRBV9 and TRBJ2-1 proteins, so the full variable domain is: DSGVTQTPKHLITATGQRVTLRCSPRSGDLSVYWYQQSLDQGLQFLIQYYNGEERAKGNILERFSAQQFPDLHSELNLSSLELGDSALYFCASSMDRAYNEQFFGPGTRLTVL.